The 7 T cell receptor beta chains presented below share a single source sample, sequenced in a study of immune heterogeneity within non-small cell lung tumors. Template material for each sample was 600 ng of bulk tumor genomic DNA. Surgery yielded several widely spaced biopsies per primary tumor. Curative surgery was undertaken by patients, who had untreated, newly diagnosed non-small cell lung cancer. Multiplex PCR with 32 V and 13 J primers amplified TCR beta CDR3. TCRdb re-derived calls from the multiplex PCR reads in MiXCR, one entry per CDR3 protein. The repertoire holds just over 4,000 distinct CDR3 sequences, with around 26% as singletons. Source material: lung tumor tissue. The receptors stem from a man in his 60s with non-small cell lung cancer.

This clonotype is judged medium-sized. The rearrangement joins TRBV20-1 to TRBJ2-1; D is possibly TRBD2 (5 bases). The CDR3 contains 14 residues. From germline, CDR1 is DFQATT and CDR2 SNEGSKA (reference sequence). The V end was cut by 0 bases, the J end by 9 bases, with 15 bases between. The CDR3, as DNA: TGCAGTGCTAGAGATAGGCCAACCGAGGGTGAGCAGTTCTTC. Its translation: CSARDRPTEGEQFF.

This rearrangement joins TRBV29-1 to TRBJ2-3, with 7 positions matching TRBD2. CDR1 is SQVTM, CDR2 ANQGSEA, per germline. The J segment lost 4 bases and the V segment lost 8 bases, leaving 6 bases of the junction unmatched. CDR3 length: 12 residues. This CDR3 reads CSPKAGPDTQYF. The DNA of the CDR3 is TGCAGCCCGAAAGCGGGGCCAGATACGCAGTATTTT.

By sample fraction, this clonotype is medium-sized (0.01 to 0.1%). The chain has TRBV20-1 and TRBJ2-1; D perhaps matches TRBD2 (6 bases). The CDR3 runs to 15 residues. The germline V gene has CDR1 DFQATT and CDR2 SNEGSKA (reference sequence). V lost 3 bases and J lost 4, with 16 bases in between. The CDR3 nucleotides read TGCAGTGCTAGTAGGAGTAGCGGCATGTACAATGAGCAGTTCTTC. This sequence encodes CSASRSSGMYNEQFF.

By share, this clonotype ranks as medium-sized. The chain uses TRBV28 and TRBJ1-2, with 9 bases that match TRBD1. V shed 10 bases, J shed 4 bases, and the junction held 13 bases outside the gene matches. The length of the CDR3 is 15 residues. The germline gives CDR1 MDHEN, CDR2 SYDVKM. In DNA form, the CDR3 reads TGTGCCACACTCACAGGGGGCTCAAATTTCTATGGCTACACCTTC. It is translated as CATLTGGSNFYGYTF.

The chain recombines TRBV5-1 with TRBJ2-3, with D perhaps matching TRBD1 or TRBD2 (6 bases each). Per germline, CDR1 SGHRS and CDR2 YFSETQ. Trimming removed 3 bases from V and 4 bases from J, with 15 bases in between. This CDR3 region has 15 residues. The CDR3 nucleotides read TGCGCCAGCAGCTCAAAGTACAGGGAGGCAGATACGCAGTATTTT. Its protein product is CASSSKYREADTQYF.

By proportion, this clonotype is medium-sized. The CDR3 sequence: CASSLGVSKTYEQYF. The CDR3 nucleotides are TGCGCCAGCAGCTTGGGGGTGAGCAAGACCTACGAGCAGTACTTC. The chain carries TRBV5-1 and TRBJ2-7; no clear D gene. With 0 bases removed from V and 2 bases from J, the gap between germline ends came to 12 bases. Germline V gene lookup returns CDR1 SGHRS and CDR2 YFSETQ. This CDR3 is 15 amino acids long.

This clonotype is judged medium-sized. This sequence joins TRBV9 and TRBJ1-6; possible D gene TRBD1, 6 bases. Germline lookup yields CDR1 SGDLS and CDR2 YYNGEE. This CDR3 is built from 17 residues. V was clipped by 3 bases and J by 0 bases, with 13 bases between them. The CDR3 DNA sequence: TGTGCCAGCAGCGCCCGACAGGAGCGCTCCTATAATTCACCCCTCCACTTT. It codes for CASSARQERSYNSPLHF.